This TCR beta chain was captured in a study of blood T cell repertoires in COVID-19. TCRdb keeps only in-frame clones here, not all; method: immunoSEQ multiplex PCR. The repertoire holds fewer than 350,000 clones, roughly 90% seen once, with just over 1% in the top ten. V lost 4 bases and J lost 3, with 10 bases in between. CDR1 is SGHNT, CDR2 YYREEE, per germline (reference sequence). This CDR3 has 14 amino acids. Participants, 18 to 89 years old, spanned under 25 US areas. Exposed enrollees encountered a COVID-19 case at some point within 2 weeks before study entry. What was sequenced was PBMCs or T cells enriched from blood (not recorded which). The source of this sequence is a woman in her 30s who had been exposed to COVID-19. V gene TRBV5-4 combines with J gene TRBJ1-4, with TRBD1 as a possible D gene (5 bases). The chain's CDR3 is CASSRGGANEKLFF. As DNA, the CDR3 is TGTGCCAGCAGCCGGGGGGGTGCTAATGAAAAACTGTTTTTT.